The sequence of this TCR beta chain was determined in a study of technical replicates of blood from a few donors. Measured with immunoSEQ multiplex PCR; TCRdb has only the in-frame clones, and not every one. The sample lists about 90,000 clones, around 93% occurring once. The TCR was taken from a human donor in good health. Sequenced input: T cells isolated from PBMCs.

The CDR3 nucleotides read TGCGCCAGCAGTGATCTCCTGCGGGGGCAAACCTACGAGCAGTACTTC. As protein: CASSDLLRGQTYEQYF. The rearrangement joins TRBV10-2 to TRBJ2-7; possibly TRBD2 for D (7 bases). V dropped 3 bases and J dropped 2 bases, with 17 bases sitting between them. This CDR3 is 16 amino acids long. The germline V gene encodes CDR1 WSHSY and CDR2 SAAADI.